This T cell receptor beta chain emerged from a study of PD-L1 blockade in urothelial cancer. Looking at the study overall: Patients started atezolizumab in the mid-2010s, 1,200 mg intravenously every 3 weeks. Blood analysis took place 3 weeks (second dose) and 6 weeks after treatment start. Blood-derived samples held a median around 140,000 T cells.

This clone was picked up one time. The CDR3 has 14 residues. CDR1 and CDR2 (germline): LNHDA, SQIVND (reference sequence). Trimming pared 8 bases from V and 1 base from J, leaving 12 bases between. What went into each PCR as a spike was synthetic TCR analog templates. Data came from immunoSEQ multiplex PCR; TCRdb stores just in-frame clones and leaves some out. The sample includes about 39,000 clones, around 88% seen only once; the top ten take around 1.8%. Material: PBMCs, obtained around atezolizumab (anti-PD-L1) treatment. The origin of this receptor is a man aged 60-69 years with urothelial cancer. The genes are TRBV19 and TRBJ1-3; D is perhaps TRBD1 (6 bases). The CDR3 is CASLNRESGNTIYF. In nucleotides, the CDR3 is TGTGCCAGTCTTAACAGGGAGTCTGGAAACACCATATATTTT.